The entry below describes one TCR beta chain. CDR1 and CDR2 from the germline V gene are SEHNR and FQNEAQ (reference sequence). V shed 1 base and J shed 7 bases, with 13 bases lying between them. The CDR3 is 14 residues long. Across 20 to 25 US areas, participants ranged in age from roughly 18 to 95 years. Sequenced by immunoSEQ multiplex PCR; TCRdb stores in-frame clones only, minus some. There are about 500,000 clones in the sample; about 85% occur only once, and about 0.7% lies in the top ten. The data belong to a study of blood T cell repertoires in COVID-19. The sequence was obtained from a woman between 18 and 30 years old who had recovered from COVID-19. Specimen: PBMCs or T cells enriched from blood (not recorded which). The chain links TRBV7-9 to TRBJ1-2; no firm D call. CDR3 sequence: CASSLEFGVGGYTF. The DNA for the CDR3 is TGTGCCAGCAGCTTAGAGTTCGGGGTGGGTGGCTACACCTTC.